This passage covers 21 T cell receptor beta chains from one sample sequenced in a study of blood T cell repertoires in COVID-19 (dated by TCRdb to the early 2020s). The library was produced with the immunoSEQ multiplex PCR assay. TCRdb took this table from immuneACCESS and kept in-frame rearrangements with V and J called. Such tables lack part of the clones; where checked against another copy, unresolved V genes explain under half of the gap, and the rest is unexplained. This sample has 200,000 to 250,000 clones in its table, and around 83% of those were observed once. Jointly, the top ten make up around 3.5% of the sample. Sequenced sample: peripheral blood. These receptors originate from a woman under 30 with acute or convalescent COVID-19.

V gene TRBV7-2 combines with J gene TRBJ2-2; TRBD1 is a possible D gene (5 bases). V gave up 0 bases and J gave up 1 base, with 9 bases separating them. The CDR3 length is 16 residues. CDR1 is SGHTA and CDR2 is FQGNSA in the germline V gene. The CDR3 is CASSLAGLLNTGELFF. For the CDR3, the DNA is TGTGCCAGCAGCTTAGCGGGGCTTTTGAACACCGGGGAGCTGTTTTTT.

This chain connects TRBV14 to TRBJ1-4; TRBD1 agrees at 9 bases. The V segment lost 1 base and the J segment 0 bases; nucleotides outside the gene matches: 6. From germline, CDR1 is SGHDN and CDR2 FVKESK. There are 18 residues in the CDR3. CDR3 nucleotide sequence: TGTGCCAGCAGCCAAGTATGGGACAGGGTTGCAACTAATGAAAAACTGTTTTTT. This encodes CASSQVWDRVATNEKLFF.

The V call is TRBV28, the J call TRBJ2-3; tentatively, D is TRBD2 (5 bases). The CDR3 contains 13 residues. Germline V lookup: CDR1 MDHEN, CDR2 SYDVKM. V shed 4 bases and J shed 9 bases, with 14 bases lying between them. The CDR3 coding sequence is TGTGCCAGCAGTTACCTTAGCGTGGGCACGCAGTATTTT. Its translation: CASSYLSVGTQYF.

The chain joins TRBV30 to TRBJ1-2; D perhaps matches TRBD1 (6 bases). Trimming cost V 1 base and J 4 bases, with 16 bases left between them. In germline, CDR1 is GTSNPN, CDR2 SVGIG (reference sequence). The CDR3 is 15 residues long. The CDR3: CAWSDKTGLGYGYTF. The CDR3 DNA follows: TGTGCCTGGAGTGATAAAACAGGGCTGGGCTATGGCTACACCTTC.

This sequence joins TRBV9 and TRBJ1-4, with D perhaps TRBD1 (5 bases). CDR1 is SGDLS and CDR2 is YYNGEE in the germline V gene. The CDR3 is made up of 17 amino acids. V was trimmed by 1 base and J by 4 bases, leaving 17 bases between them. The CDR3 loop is CASSVSGGTRGNEKLFF. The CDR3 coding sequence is TGTGCCAGCAGCGTATCTGGGGGGACTCGAGGTAATGAAAAACTGTTTTTT.

CDR3 residues: CASSLQGAIYGYTF. For the CDR3, the DNA is TGTGCCAGCAGCTTACAGGGGGCGATCTATGGCTACACCTTC. The chain employs TRBV28 and TRBJ1-2; 9 positions agree with TRBD1. The CDR3 is 14 residues long. V lost 6 bases to trimming and J lost 4 bases; unmatched junction nucleotides: 6. The germline gives CDR1 MDHEN, CDR2 SYDVKM.

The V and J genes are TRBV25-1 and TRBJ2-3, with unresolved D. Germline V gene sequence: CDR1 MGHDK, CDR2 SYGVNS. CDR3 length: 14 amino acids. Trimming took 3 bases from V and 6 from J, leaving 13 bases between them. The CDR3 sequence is CASSDPNLMDTQYF. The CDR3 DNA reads TGTGCCAGCAGTGATCCTAACCTCATGGATACGCAGTATTTT.

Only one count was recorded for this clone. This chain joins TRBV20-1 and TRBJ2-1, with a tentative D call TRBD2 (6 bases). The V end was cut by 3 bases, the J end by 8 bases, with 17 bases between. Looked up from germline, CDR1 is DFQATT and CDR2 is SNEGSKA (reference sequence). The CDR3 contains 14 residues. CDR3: CSASFRERMDEQFF. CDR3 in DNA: TGCAGTGCTAGTTTTCGGGAGAGGATGGATGAGCAGTTCTTC.

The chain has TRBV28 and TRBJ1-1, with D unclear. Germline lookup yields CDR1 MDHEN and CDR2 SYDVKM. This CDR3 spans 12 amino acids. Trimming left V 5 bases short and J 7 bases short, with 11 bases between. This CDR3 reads CASSLRSFEAFF. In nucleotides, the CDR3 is TGTGCCAGCAGTCTGAGATCCTTTGAAGCTTTCTTT. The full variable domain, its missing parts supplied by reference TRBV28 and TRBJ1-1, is DVKVTQSSRYLVKRTGEKVFLECVQDMDHENMFWYRQDPGLGLRLIYFSYDVKMKEKGDIPEGYSVSREKKERFSLILESASTNQTSMYLCASSLRSFEAFFGQGTRLTVV.

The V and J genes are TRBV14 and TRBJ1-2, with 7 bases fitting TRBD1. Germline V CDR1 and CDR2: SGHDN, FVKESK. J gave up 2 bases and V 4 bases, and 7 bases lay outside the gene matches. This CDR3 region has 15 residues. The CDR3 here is CASSRDGRGNYGYTF. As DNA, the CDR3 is TGTGCCAGCAGCCGCGATGGCAGGGGGAACTATGGCTACACCTTC.

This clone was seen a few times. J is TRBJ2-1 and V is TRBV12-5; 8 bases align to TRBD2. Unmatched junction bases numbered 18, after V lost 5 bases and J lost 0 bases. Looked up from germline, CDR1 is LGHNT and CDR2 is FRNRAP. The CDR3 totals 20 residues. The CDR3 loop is CASGKERLARVYTSYNEQFF. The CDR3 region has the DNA TGTGCTAGTGGTAAAGAGAGACTAGCGAGAGTCTACACCTCCTACAATGAGCAGTTCTTC.

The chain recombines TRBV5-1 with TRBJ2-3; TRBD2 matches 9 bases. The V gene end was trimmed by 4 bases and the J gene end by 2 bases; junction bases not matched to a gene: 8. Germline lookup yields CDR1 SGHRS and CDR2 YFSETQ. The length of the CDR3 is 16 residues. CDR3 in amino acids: CASSTQGLAPTDTQYF. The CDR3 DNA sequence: TGCGCCAGCAGCACCCAGGGACTAGCCCCCACAGATACGCAGTATTTT.

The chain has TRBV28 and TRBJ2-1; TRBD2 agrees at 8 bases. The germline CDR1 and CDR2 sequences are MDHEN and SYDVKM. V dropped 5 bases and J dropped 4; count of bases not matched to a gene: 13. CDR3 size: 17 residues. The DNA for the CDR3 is TGTGCCAGCAGTCCCCCACCGCTAGCGGGTCTTTACAATGAGCAGTTCTTC. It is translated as CASSPPPLAGLYNEQFF.

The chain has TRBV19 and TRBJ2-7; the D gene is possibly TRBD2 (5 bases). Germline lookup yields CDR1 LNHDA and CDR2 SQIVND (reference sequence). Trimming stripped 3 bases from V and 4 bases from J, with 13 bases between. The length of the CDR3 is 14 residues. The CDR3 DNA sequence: TGTGCCAGTAGTATGGAGGTGGGTTTTTACGAGCAGTACTTC. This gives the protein CASSMEVGFYEQYF. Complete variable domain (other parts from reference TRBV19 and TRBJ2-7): DGGITQSPKYLFRKEGQNVTLSCEQNLNHDAMYWYRQDPGQGLRLIYYSQIVNDFQKGDIAEGYSVSREKKESFPLTVTSAQKNPTAFYLCASSMEVGFYEQYFGPGTRLTVT.

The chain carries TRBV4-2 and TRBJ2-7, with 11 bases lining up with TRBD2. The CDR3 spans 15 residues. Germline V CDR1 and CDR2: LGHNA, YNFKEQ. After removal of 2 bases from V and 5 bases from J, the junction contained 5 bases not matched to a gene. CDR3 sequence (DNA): TGTGCCAGCAGCCAAACTAGCGGGAGACTCAACGAGCAGTACTTC. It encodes CASSQTSGRLNEQYF.

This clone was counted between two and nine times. The CDR3 reads CASSLKTSGGYNEQFF. The CDR3 coding sequence is TGTGCCAGCAGCCTTAAGACTAGCGGGGGCTACAATGAGCAGTTCTTC. The chain is built from TRBV5-4 and TRBJ2-1; 12 bases align to TRBD2. This CDR3 spans 16 amino acids. V shed 4 bases, J shed 3 bases, and the junction held 5 bases outside the gene matches. The germline gives CDR1 SGHNT, CDR2 YYREEE (reference sequence).

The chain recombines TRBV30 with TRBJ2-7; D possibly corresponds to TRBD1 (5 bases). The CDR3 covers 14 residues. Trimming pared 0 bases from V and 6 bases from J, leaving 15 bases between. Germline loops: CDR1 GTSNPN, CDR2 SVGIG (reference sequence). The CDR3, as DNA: TGTGCCTGGAGTGTGGTCAGGGTAAATGGCGAGCAGTACTTC. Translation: CAWSVVRVNGEQYF.

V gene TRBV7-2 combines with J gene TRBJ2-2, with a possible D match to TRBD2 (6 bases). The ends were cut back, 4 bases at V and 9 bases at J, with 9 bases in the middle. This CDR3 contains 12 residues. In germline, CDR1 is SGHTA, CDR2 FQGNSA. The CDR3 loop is CASSWAGRELFF. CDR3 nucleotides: TGTGCCAGCAGCTGGGCGGGGAGGGAGCTGTTTTTT.

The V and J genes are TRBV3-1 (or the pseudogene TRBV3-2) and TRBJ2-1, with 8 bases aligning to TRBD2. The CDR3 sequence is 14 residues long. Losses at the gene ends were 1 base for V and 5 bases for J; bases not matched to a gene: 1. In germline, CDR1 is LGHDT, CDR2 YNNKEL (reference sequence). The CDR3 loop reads CASSQALADNEQFF. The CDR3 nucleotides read TGTGCCAGCAGCCAAGCACTAGCGGACAATGAGCAGTTCTTC.

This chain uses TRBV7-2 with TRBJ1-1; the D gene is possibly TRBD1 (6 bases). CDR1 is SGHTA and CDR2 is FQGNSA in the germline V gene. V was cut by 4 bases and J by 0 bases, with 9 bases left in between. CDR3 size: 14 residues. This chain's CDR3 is CASSYDRMNTEAFF. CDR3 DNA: TGTGCCAGCAGCTACGACAGGATGAACACTGAAGCTTTCTTT.

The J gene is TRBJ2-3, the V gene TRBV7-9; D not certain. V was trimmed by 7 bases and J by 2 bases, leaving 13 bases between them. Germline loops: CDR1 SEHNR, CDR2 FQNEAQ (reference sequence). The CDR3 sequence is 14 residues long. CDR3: CASNAARPTDTQYF. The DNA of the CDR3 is TGTGCCAGCAACGCGGCGCGGCCCACAGATACGCAGTATTTT.